This passage covers 24 T cell receptor beta chains from one sample sequenced in a study of blood T cell repertoires in COVID-19. Repertoires were generated with immunoSEQ multiplex PCR, while TCRdb's copy carries only in-frame clones and drops some. This table holds under 300,000 clones, 70% to 90% found once. The source material was PBMCs or T cells enriched from blood (not recorded which). The origin of the receptors is a woman aged 55-75 years in a cohort exposed to, infected with or recovered from COVID-19 (not recorded which).

The V gene is TRBV6-5, the J gene TRBJ1-5; D is unresolved. Germline CDR1 is MNHEY and CDR2 is SVGAGI. V lost 4 bases and J 6 bases, leaving 13 bases between the germline ends. CDR3 length equals 14 residues. CDR3 sequence reads: CASSLTRDPQPQHF. The DNA for the CDR3 is TGTGCCAGCAGTTTGACCCGGGATCCTCAGCCCCAGCATTTT.

This clone was seen a few times. The chain combines TRBV28 with TRBJ1-5, with 9 bases aligning to TRBD1. The CDR3 length is 15 residues. In germline, CDR1 is MDHEN, CDR2 SYDVKM. In DNA, the CDR3 is TGTGTATCGACAGGGGGAGGTAGAAGCAATCAGCCCCAGCATTTT. Its translation: CVSTGGGRSNQPQHF.

The chain carries TRBV5-1 and TRBJ2-1; no definite D call. The CDR3 spans 16 residues. The V and J ends lost 0 bases and 6 bases respectively, with 16 bases between them. Germline CDR1 reads SGHRS; CDR2 reads YFSETQ. CDR3 nucleotide sequence: TGCGCCAGCAGCTTGGTGGGTCAGTTATTAGCCAATGAGCAGTTCTTC. This sequence encodes CASSLVGQLLANEQFF.

The rearrangement uses TRBV6-5 and TRBJ2-2; 8 nucleotides line up with TRBD1. This CDR3 contains 14 residues. Germline values: CDR1 MNHEY, CDR2 SVGAGI. J gave up 4 bases and V 8 bases, and 6 bases lay outside the gene matches. The CDR3 nucleotides read TGTGCCAGCGGGCGGGACAGGATCACCGGGGAGCTGTTTTTT. Translation: CASGRDRITGELFF.

Only a few counts were recorded for this clone. Its ends do not fully match the called genes, so a read error is possible. This chain joins TRBV7-3 and TRBJ2-1, with 9 positions matching TRBD2. Germline V gene sequence: CDR1 SGHTA, CDR2 FQGTGA. CDR3 length: 14 residues. The CDR3 DNA reads as TGTGCCAGCAGCCTAACCGGGACTAGCACTGAGCAGTTCTTC. Its translation: CASSLTGTSTEQFF.

The rearrangement uses TRBV19 and TRBJ2-2; 9 bases are shared with TRBD1. The germline V gene has CDR1 LNHDA and CDR2 SQIVND (reference sequence). V lost 0 bases to trimming and J lost 0 bases; unmatched junction nucleotides: 11. The CDR3 loop spans 20 amino acids. CDR3: CASSIDGAQGANANTGELFF. The DNA for the CDR3 is TGTGCCAGTAGTATAGATGGGGCACAGGGGGCAAATGCGAACACCGGGGAGCTGTTTTTT.

The V call is TRBV19, the J call TRBJ1-1, with a weak D call TRBD1 (6 bases). The CDR3 sequence is 14 residues long. In germline, CDR1 is LNHDA, CDR2 SQIVND (reference sequence). V was clipped by 3 bases and J by 1 base, with 9 bases between them. CDR3 bases: TGTGCCAGTAGTATTCAGGGGAAGAACACTGAAGCTTTCTTT. Its translation is CASSIQGKNTEAFF.

CDR3 residues: CASSLVAGKDNEQFF. Written as DNA, the CDR3 is TGTGCCAGCAGCTTGGTTGCGGGTAAAGACAATGAGCAGTTCTTC. V usage is TRBV5-4 and J usage is TRBJ2-1; D might be TRBD2 (5 bases). Trimming stripped 0 bases from V and 5 bases from J, with 12 bases between. From germline, CDR1 is SGHNT and CDR2 YYREEE (reference sequence). The length of the CDR3 is 15 residues.

The CDR3 spells CASTTGLLNTEAFF. The CDR3 DNA reads as TGTGCCAGCACCACGGGTCTTTTGAACACTGAAGCTTTCTTT. The V gene is TRBV6-5, the J gene TRBJ1-1; D is ambiguous. The CDR3 consists of 14 residues. V shed 7 bases and J shed 0 bases, with 12 bases lying between them. Germline CDR1 MNHEY, CDR2 SVGAGI.

V usage is TRBV7-9 and J usage is TRBJ1-2, with no clear D. The CDR3 is 16 residues long. Trimming cost V 4 bases and J 1 base, with 16 bases left between them. Germline CDR1 is SEHNR and CDR2 is FQNEAQ (reference sequence). CDR3 region: CASSSPPGRLNYGYTF. The CDR3 DNA reads as TGTGCCAGCAGCTCCCCACCGGGAAGACTTAACTATGGCTACACCTTC.

The chain combines TRBV6-5 with TRBJ1-5, with 9 bases identical to TRBD1. Germline-derived CDR1 and CDR2 are MNHEY and SVGAGI. With 2 bases clipped from V and 9 bases from J, the junction kept 5 bases outside the gene matches. The CDR3 totals 14 residues. The CDR3: CASSYLQGARPQHF. CDR3 DNA: TGTGCCAGCAGTTACCTACAGGGGGCCCGGCCCCAGCATTTT.

The rearrangement links TRBV15 to TRBJ1-5; possibly TRBD1 for D (6 bases). V was cut by 2 bases and J by 5 bases, with 13 bases left in between. Per the germline V gene, CDR1 is LNHNV and CDR2 is YYDKDF (reference sequence). CDR3 length equals 15 residues. Written as DNA, the CDR3 is TGTGCCACCAGCAGAACTGGGGCAGGGGATCAGCCCCAGCATTTT. Its translation is CATSRTGAGDQPQHF. The variable domain in full, with the rest retrieved from reference TRBV15 and TRBJ1-5, is DAMVIQNPRYQVTQFGKPVTLSCSQTLNHNVMYWYQQKSSQAPKLLFHYYDKDFNNEADTPDNFQSRRPNTSFCFLDIRSPGLGDTAMYLCATSRTGAGDQPQHFGDGTRLSIL.

This chain connects TRBV4-3 to TRBJ2-3, with 11 bases aligning to TRBD2. With V trimmed by 0 bases and J by 1 base, 9 bases remained unmatched. CDR1 LGHNA and CDR2 YSLEER come from the germline V gene. This CDR3 has 19 residues. The CDR3 DNA sequence: TGCGCCAGCAGCCAAGAACTAGCGGGAGTGGGACTTCGCACAGATACGCAGTATTTT. It codes for CASSQELAGVGLRTDTQYF.

This clone was observed once. V and J are TRBV9 and TRBJ2-7; D ambiguous. CDR3 size: 15 residues. Germline loops: CDR1 SGDLS, CDR2 YYNGEE. V was trimmed by 0 bases and J by 2 bases, leaving 12 bases between them. The CDR3 spells CASSVDAEPTYEQYF. The CDR3, as DNA: TGTGCCAGCAGCGTAGACGCGGAGCCCACCTACGAGCAGTACTTC.

The V call is TRBV5-1, the J call TRBJ2-5; TRBD2 is a possible D gene (5 bases). V was cut by 0 bases and J by 6 bases, with 15 bases left in between. Germline lookup yields CDR1 SGHRS and CDR2 YFSETQ. The CDR3 contains 15 residues. This chain's CDR3 is CASSLAGVVGQTQYF. The CDR3, as DNA: TGCGCCAGCAGCTTGGCCGGGGTCGTAGGGCAGACCCAGTACTTC. Drawing the rest from reference TRBV5-1 and TRBJ2-5, the complete variable domain is KAGVTQTPRYLIKTRGQQVTLSCSPISGHRSVSWYQQTPGQGLQFLFEYFSETQRNKGNFPGRFSGRQFSNSRSEMNVSTLELGDSALYLCASSLAGVVGQTQYFGPGTRLLVL.

This chain connects TRBV19 to TRBJ2-7; perhaps TRBD1 as D (6 bases). Looked up from germline, CDR1 is LNHDA and CDR2 is SQIVND (reference sequence). V lost 6 bases and J lost 2, with 14 bases in between. The CDR3 extends over 14 amino acids. Here the CDR3 DNA reads TGTGCCAGTAGCACTAGAGGGGGAACCTACGAGCAGTACTTC. Encoded protein: CASSTRGGTYEQYF.

The gene calls are TRBV27 and TRBJ2-7; the match to TRBD2 covers 8 bases. The CDR3 runs to 15 residues. The V segment lost 4 bases and the J segment 0 bases; nucleotides outside the gene matches: 5. Germline CDR1 and CDR2: MNHEY and SMNVEV (reference sequence). The CDR3 DNA follows: TGTGCCAGCAGTTCTAAACTAGCGGTCTCCTACGAGCAGTACTTC. Protein: CASSSKLAVSYEQYF.

About this clone: The identical CDR3 is also encoded by other nucleotide sequences in the sample. The chain uses TRBV6-5 and TRBJ1-5, with TRBD1 identical over 8 bases. The CDR3 totals 14 residues. The germline V gene has CDR1 MNHEY and CDR2 SVGAGI. Trimming took 2 bases from V and 4 from J; bases not matched to a gene: 1. CDR3 sequence (DNA): TGTGCCAGCAGTTACGGACAGGGTAATCAGCCCCAGCATTTT. It is translated as CASSYGQGNQPQHF.

This chain's CDR3 is CATSVGTGYTF. The DNA for the CDR3 is TGTGCCACCAGTGTGGGGACAGGCTACACCTTC. This chain uses TRBV24-1 with TRBJ1-2; D perhaps matches TRBD1 (6 bases). CDR1 is KGHDR and CDR2 is SFDVKD in the germline V gene. CDR3 length: 11 amino acids. Between the trimmed V and J ends, which lost 5 bases and 8 bases, there was a span of 8 bases.

This chain joins TRBV6-5 and TRBJ1-6; D is unclear. The V gene's germline CDR1 is MNHEY and CDR2 SVGAGI. The V gene lost 0 bases and the J gene lost 3 bases, with 9 bases spanning the gap. This CDR3 is built from 16 residues. The CDR3 region has the DNA TGTGCCAGCAGTTACTCACGGTTAAACTATAATTCACCCCTCCACTTT. Residues: CASSYSRLNYNSPLHF.

The gene calls are TRBV30 and TRBJ1-6, with D possibly matching TRBD1 (6 bases). The CDR3 has 16 residues. Germline CDR1 and CDR2: GTSNPN and SVGIG (reference sequence). The V end was cut by 1 base, the J end by 6 bases, with 16 bases between. The chain's CDR3 is CAWSAGTGTINSPLHF. DNA of the CDR3: TGTGCCTGGAGTGCGGGTACAGGGACAATTAATTCACCCCTCCACTTT.

V is TRBV6-5 and J is TRBJ2-5; D may be TRBD2 (5 bases). The CDR3 totals 14 residues. Trimming stripped 2 bases from V and 0 bases from J, with 7 bases between. Germline lookup yields CDR1 MNHEY and CDR2 SVGAGI. The DNA of the CDR3 is TGTGCCAGCAGTTACAGGACTCACCAAGAGACCCAGTACTTC. The encoded protein is CASSYRTHQETQYF.

The chain employs TRBV27 and TRBJ1-5, with D maybe TRBD1 (5 bases). The CDR3 is 14 residues long. Trimming cost V 8 bases and J 6 bases, with 17 bases left between them. Germline loops: CDR1 MNHEY, CDR2 SMNVEV (reference sequence). The CDR3 sequence: CASSNYPRVQPQHF. The CDR3 DNA reads TGTGCCAGCTCTAACTACCCCAGGGTTCAGCCCCAGCATTTT.

The gene calls are TRBV7-6 and TRBJ1-1; TRBD1 agrees at 10 bases. Germline CDR1 reads SGHVS; CDR2 reads FNYEAQ. This CDR3 is 15 amino acids long. Losses at the gene ends were 0 bases for V and 5 bases for J; bases not matched to a gene: 3. CDR3 DNA: TGTGCCAGCAGCTTAGCGGACAGGGGGGTTACTGAAGCTTTCTTT. As protein: CASSLADRGVTEAFF.